The 16 T cell receptor beta chains listed next were all sequenced from one sample in a study of shared clonotypes between healthy human individuals. Profiled with immunoSEQ multiplex PCR; TCRdb holds only in-frame clones, not every one. The sample includes roughly 2.1 million clones, about 92% of them seen just once. CD45RO-negative CD8 cells positively selected for CCR7 made up the naive population, which excluded terminally differentiated effector memory CD45RA+ cells. Sequenced input: naive CD8+ T cells from PBMCs. Every receptor here comes from a man in his late teens or twenties in good health. Some clones in this sample may be carry-over from other donors' samples.

This clone was picked up one time. This chain connects TRBV10-3 to TRBJ2-7; no firm D call. Per the germline V gene, CDR1 is ENHRY and CDR2 is SYGVKD. Trimming cost V 0 bases and J 3 bases, with 6 bases left between them. CDR3 length equals 13 residues. DNA of the CDR3: TGTGCCATCAGTGAGTCCAGCCTCTACGAGCAGTACTTC. Translating gives CAISESSLYEQYF.

Of note for this clone: Distinct nucleotide sequences in the sample also encode this CDR3. The chain has TRBV5-6 and TRBJ2-7; D unresolved. The V end lost 0 bases, the J end lost 2 bases, and 9 bases lay between the germline ends. There are 14 residues in the CDR3. Germline V CDR1 and CDR2: SGHDT, YYEEEE. In DNA form, the CDR3 reads TGTGCCAGCAGCTTGGGTCTCCGGGCCTACGAGCAGTACTTC. This translates into CASSLGLRAYEQYF.

CDR3 residues: CASGPLGGSYEQYF. The CDR3 DNA is TGTGCCAGCGGGCCTCTAGGCGGGTCCTACGAGCAGTACTTC. The genes are TRBV28 and TRBJ2-7, with a weak D call TRBD2 (5 bases). The ends were cut back, 8 bases at V and 1 base at J, with 15 bases in the middle. The CDR3 is 14 residues long. Germline CDR1 reads MDHEN; CDR2 reads SYDVKM.

The chain couples TRBV2 to TRBJ2-1; D remains ambiguous. The germline V gene encodes CDR1 SNHLY and CDR2 FYNNEI. The CDR3 runs 12 residues. Trimming took off 11 bases at V and 1 base at J, with 9 bases between the two ends. The CDR3 loop reads CAALASYNEQFF. CDR3 in DNA: TGTGCCGCGTTGGCATCCTACAATGAGCAGTTCTTC.

The V gene is TRBV28, the J gene TRBJ1-1, with D uncertain. Trimming pared 6 bases from V and 6 bases from J, leaving 11 bases between. The CDR3 is made up of 12 amino acids. From germline, CDR1 is MDHEN and CDR2 SYDVKM. The CDR3 sequence is CASSLTKPEAFF. The CDR3 DNA sequence: TGTGCCAGCAGCCTGACAAAGCCTGAAGCTTTCTTT.

V gene TRBV5-1 combines with J gene TRBJ2-1; TRBD2 agrees at 9 bases. The CDR3 runs to 14 residues. Germline lookup yields CDR1 SGHRS and CDR2 YFSETQ. With 5 bases clipped from V and 5 bases from J, the junction kept 5 bases outside the gene matches. The CDR3 DNA is TGCGCCAGCAGGTACCTAGCGGGAAACAATGAGCAGTTCTTC. It specifies CASRYLAGNNEQFF.

The chain recombines TRBV13 with TRBJ2-7, with a tentative D call TRBD1 (5 bases). V was pared by 5 bases and J by 0 bases, with 14 bases between. The CDR3 spans 15 residues. Germline assignment: CDR1 PRHDT and CDR2 FYEKMQ (reference sequence). The CDR3 sequence: CASSQRGGNSYEQYF. CDR3 bases: TGTGCCAGCAGCCAAAGGGGCGGCAACTCCTACGAGCAGTACTTC.

The rearrangement uses TRBV27 and TRBJ1-2, with 7 bases that match TRBD1. CDR3 size: 13 residues. Germline V CDR1 and CDR2: MNHEY, SMNVEV (reference sequence). V was clipped by 6 bases and J by 5 bases; unmatched bases: 6. The CDR3 region is CASRQLQGYGYTF. The DNA of the CDR3 is TGTGCCAGCAGGCAGCTACAGGGGTATGGCTACACCTTC.

With respect to this clone: This same CDR3 is encoded by further DNA sequences in the sample. The chain has TRBV4-2 and TRBJ2-7; maybe TRBD2 (5 bases). Germline CDR1 reads LGHNA; CDR2 reads YNFKEQ. CDR3 length equals 14 residues. V lost 1 base, J lost 0 bases, and 7 bases lay in between. In nucleotides, the CDR3 is TGTGCCAGCAGCCAAGGAGGGTTCTCCTACGAGCAGTACTTC. Amino acid sequence: CASSQGGFSYEQYF.

The chain employs TRBV23-1 and TRBJ2-7; possibly TRBD2 for D (6 bases). TRBV23-1 carries the ORF label, with uncertain function. The CDR3 covers 14 residues. The germline V and J ends were trimmed by 2 bases and 0 bases, with 8 bases remaining between them. This chain's CDR3 is CASSQGGSSYEQYF. CDR3 DNA sequence: TGCGCCAGCAGTCAAGGGGGGAGCTCCTACGAGCAGTACTTC.

The chain recombines TRBV2 with TRBJ2-3, with a possible D match to TRBD1 (6 bases). Trimming removed 7 bases from V and 2 bases from J, with 19 bases in between. The germline gives CDR1 SNHLY, CDR2 FYNNEI. This CDR3 contains 16 residues. CDR3 in amino acids: CASMRTDRTFTDTQYF. The CDR3 coding sequence is TGTGCCAGCATGCGCACGGACAGAACATTCACAGATACGCAGTATTTT.

The chain has TRBV23-1 and TRBJ1-5; D unclear. TRBV23-1 is reported as an ORF; its role is uncertain. Trimming left V 0 bases short and J 5 bases short, with 11 bases between. This CDR3 is built from 15 residues. The CDR3 DNA follows: TGCGCCAGCAGTCAATCCTGGCTCGGGGATCAGCCCCAGCATTTT. Residues: CASSQSWLGDQPQHF.

The chain links TRBV27 to TRBJ2-7; D ambiguous. V lost 6 bases, J lost 2 bases, and 17 bases lay in between. Per germline, CDR1 MNHEY and CDR2 SMNVEV (reference sequence). This CDR3 is 15 amino acids long. CDR3 bases: TGTGCCAGCAGAACACGACACCTACTCCCCTACGAGCAGTACTTC. Residues: CASRTRHLLPYEQYF.

The rearrangement uses TRBV7-9 and TRBJ2-3, with a tentative D call TRBD2 (5 bases). The CDR3 runs to 19 residues. Per the germline V gene, CDR1 is SEHNR and CDR2 is FQNEAQ (reference sequence). Trimming removed 5 bases from V and 2 bases from J, with 26 bases in between. The CDR3 DNA reads as TGTGCCAGCAGCCCACTCTTATCCGGACTGAGCGTAGACACAGATACGCAGTATTTT. It translates to CASSPLLSGLSVDTDTQYF. Based on the CDR3 plus reference TRBV7-9 and TRBJ2-3, the full variable domain is DTGVSQNPRHKITKRGQNVTFRCDPISEHNRLYWYRQTLGQGPEFLTYFQNEAQLEKSRLLSDRFSAERPKGSFSTLEIQRTEQGDSAMYLCASSPLLSGLSVDTDTQYFGPGTRLTVL.

The genes are TRBV27 and TRBJ2-7; 10 bases are a match to TRBD1. CDR1 and CDR2 (germline): MNHEY, SMNVEV (reference sequence). The V segment lost 6 bases and the J segment 4 bases; nucleotides outside the gene matches: 9. The CDR3 contains 15 residues. CDR3 nucleotides: TGTGCCAGCAGGAGAACGGGACAGGGGCCGTACGAGCAGTACTTC. Translated, it gives CASRRTGQGPYEQYF.

The chain carries TRBV18 and TRBJ2-7, with unresolved D. This CDR3 contains 13 residues. V was clipped by 2 bases and J by 3 bases, with 8 bases between them. Germline V gene sequence: CDR1 KGHSH, CDR2 LQKENI. The chain's CDR3 is CASSPEAIYEQYF. Written as DNA, the CDR3 is TGTGCCAGCTCACCAGAGGCAATCTACGAGCAGTACTTC.